The present TCR beta chain was sequenced within a study of memory CD4+ T cells and cytomegalovirus serostatus. Single viable CD3+CD4+CD8-CD45RO+ cells were sorted as the memory CD4+ T cells. Profiled with immunoSEQ multiplex PCR; TCRdb holds only in-frame clones, not every one. The data contain roughly 28,000 clones, under 85% of them singletons. This CDR3 contains 14 residues. Germline assignment: CDR1 MDHEN and CDR2 SYDVKM. Trimming removed 6 bases at V and 0 bases at J, with 12 bases between. The chain uses TRBV28 and TRBJ2-7; no reliable D call. This TCR was sampled from an adult in good health and CMV-seronegative. Sequenced: memory CD4+ T cells from blood. CDR3 DNA sequence: TGTGCCAGCAGCCCCAGCCTCAGCTCCTACGAGCAGTACTTC. Protein product: CASSPSLSSYEQYF. Full variable domain (missing parts from reference TRBV28 and TRBJ2-7): DVKVTQSSRYLVKRTGEKVFLECVQDMDHENMFWYRQDPGLGLRLIYFSYDVKMKEKGDIPEGYSVSREKKERFSLILESASTNQTSMYLCASSPSLSSYEQYFGPGTRLTVT.